The clone carrying this TCR beta chain was found many times. The antigen remains unidentified. The data were taken from a study of CD8 T cells in ankylosing spondylitis. Overall study findings and caveats: It appeared that ankylosing spondylitis blood was characterized by a TCR beta motif of under ten highly homologous variants. Disease-associated clones were reportedly significantly overrepresented in matched ankylosing spondylitis synovial fluid. Disease-linked clones had a CD8+ phenotype and relatively low frequency in peripheral blood.

This CDR3 spans 13 amino acids. Germline V CDR1 and CDR2: SGHTA, FQGTGA. Trimming cost V 5 bases and J 2 bases, with 9 bases left between them. MiXCR was run by TCRdb on the 5' RACE reads, yielding one entry per CDR3 protein. In the table there are tens of thousands of distinct CDR3 sequences, approximately 5.3% of which are singletons. Sequencing was carried out using blood, either unsorted or a sorted T cell fraction (not recorded which). This receptor was identified in a male donor with ankylosing spondylitis or in good health (not recorded which). V usage is TRBV7-3 and J usage is TRBJ1-2; possible D gene TRBD1, 5 bases. The CDR3 DNA is TGTGCCAGCAGCGAGACAGAAAACTATGGCTACACCTTC. Translated, it gives CASSETENYGYTF. Full variable domain (missing parts from reference TRBV7-3 and TRBJ1-2): GAGVSQTPSNKVTEKGKYVELRCDPISGHTALYWYRQSLGQGPEFLIYFQGTGAADDSGLPNDRFFAVRPEGSVSTLKIQRTERGDSAVYLCASSETENYGYTFGSGTRLTVV.